Listed below are T cell receptor beta chains from one sample, sequenced in a study of tumor-infiltrating lymphocytes in localized non-small cell lung cancer. The data were produced by immunoSEQ multiplex PCR, yet TCRdb's version contains in-frame clones alone and is incomplete. The table shows thousands of clones, with 70% to 80% occurring only once. Specimen: uninvolved lung tissue not adjacent to the tumor. These receptor sequences come from a human donor with non-small cell lung cancer. Both conserved end residues are part of each CDR3. D genes are given only for firm matches. A row's size may be missing; if present it is once, few, many or a size class.

TRBV5-8,-,-,TRBJ2-7,CASSMGDLSYEQYF,TGTGCCAGCAGCATGGGAGACTTATCCTACGAGCAGTACTTC
TRBV30,-,-,TRBJ2-6,CAWSVLRTLSSGANVLTF,TGTGCCTGGAGTGTACTGCGGACACTCAGCTCTGGGGCCAACGTCCTGACTTTC
TRBV5-4,-,-,TRBJ1-6,CASSLAVGSANSPLHF,TGTGCCAGCAGCTTGGCCGTGGGAAGCGCGAATTCACCCCTCCACTTT
TRBV28,TRBD1,-,TRBJ1-1,CASSERTGAETEAFF,TGTGCCAGCAGTGAAAGGACAGGGGCAGAGACTGAAGCTTTCTTT
TRBV6-1,-,once,TRBJ2-5,CASSGQHQETQYF,TGTGCCAGCAGTGGACAGCACCAAGAGACCCAGTACTTC
TRBV6-4,-,once,TRBJ1-1,CASSASPGNTEAFF,TGTGCCAGCAGTGCCTCCCCGGGGAACACTGAAGCTTTCTTT
TRBV28,-,-,TRBJ1-5,CASTRGTQPQHF,TGTGCCAGCACCCGGGGCACTCAGCCCCAGCATTTT
TRBV21-1,-,few,TRBJ2-2,CASPLSGELFF,TGTGCCAGCCCCCTCTCCGGGGAGCTGTTTTTT
TRBV6-5,-,-,TRBJ1-1,CASSYKGTHTEAFF,TGTGCCAGCAGTTACAAGGGAACCCACACTGAAGCTTTCTTT
TRBV28,-,-,TRBJ1-1,CASSFSVTEAFF,TGTGCCAGCAGTTTCAGCGTTACTGAAGCTTTCTTT
TRBV11-2,-,-,TRBJ1-2,CASSNQPGPTNYGYTF,TGTGCCAGCAGCAATCAACCGGGACCGACAAACTATGGCTACACCTTC
TRBV6-5,TRBD2,-,TRBJ2-7,CASSYEAGGVYEQYF,TGTGCCAGCAGTTACGAGGCGGGAGGAGTCTACGAGCAGTACTTC
TRBV30,-,few,TRBJ1-2,CAWSPGKGYGYTF,TGTGCCTGGAGTCCCGGGAAGGGCTATGGCTACACCTTC
TRBV30,-,-,TRBJ2-1,CAWRWGNNEQFF,TGTGCCTGGAGGTGGGGAAACAATGAGCAGTTCTTC
TRBV9,-,-,TRBJ1-4,CASSVEARGGNEKLFF,TGTGCCAGCAGCGTAGAGGCCCGGGGAGGTAATGAAAAACTGTTTTTT
TRBV27,TRBD1,few,TRBJ1-4,CASSSGTGSTNEKLFF,TGTGCCAGCAGTTCCGGGACAGGGTCAACTAATGAAAAACTGTTTTTT
TRBV5-1,-,once,TRBJ1-1,CASRGVNTEAFF,TGCGCCAGCAGGGGAGTGAACACTGAAGCTTTCTTT
TRBV7-8,TRBD1,-,TRBJ1-2,CASSRRQGAGDGYTF,TGTGCCAGCAGCCGTAGACAGGGGGCAGGTGATGGCTACACCTTC
TRBV12-5,TRBD1,-,TRBJ2-7,CASGTGTGGHEQYF,TGTGCTAGTGGTACCGGGACAGGGGGACACGAGCAGTACTTC
TRBV27,TRBD1,-,TRBJ1-2,CASSRHRDRENYGYTF,TGTGCCAGCAGCCGTCATCGGGACAGGGAAAACTATGGCTACACCTTC
TRBV10-3,-,-,TRBJ1-1,CAISDPNRASGDTEAFF,TGTGCCATCAGTGACCCGAACAGGGCCTCGGGGGACACTGAAGCTTTCTTT
TRBV6-5,-,-,TRBJ1-1,CASSTAGDTEAFF,TGTGCCAGCTCGACGGCAGGGGACACTGAAGCTTTCTTT
TRBV6-5,TRBD2,-,TRBJ2-3,CASRIAGDTDTQYF,TGTGCCAGCAGAATAGCGGGGGACACAGATACGCAGTATTTT
TRBV6-5,-,-,TRBJ2-3,CASSDRLADTQYF,TGTGCCAGCAGTGACCGACTAGCAGATACGCAGTATTTT
TRBV28,-,-,TRBJ1-5,CASSFPGAGTFGNQPQHF,TGTGCCAGCAGTTTTCCGGGGGCAGGGACGTTTGGCAATCAGCCCCAGCATTTT
TRBV5-5,-,few,TRBJ1-6,CASSLWGGNSPLHF,TGTGCCAGCAGCTTATGGGGTGGGAATTCACCCCTCCACTTT
TRBV4-2,TRBD1,-,TRBJ2-5,CASSQEDREETQYF,TGTGCCAGCAGCCAAGAAGACAGGGAAGAGACCCAGTACTTC
TRBV28,-,medium-sized,TRBJ2-2,CASSRQAGELFF,TGTGCCAGCAGCCGTCAGGCCGGGGAGCTGTTTTTT
TRBV28,-,-,TRBJ2-3,CASTSTLTDTQYF,TGTGCCAGCACATCGACTCTCACAGATACGCAGTATTTT
TRBV28,-,-,TRBJ1-2,CASSYSGYGYTF,TGTGCCAGCAGTTATTCGGGGTATGGCTACACCTTC
TRBV5-1,TRBD2,-,TRBJ2-1,CASSLDRGGRDEQFF,TGCGCCAGCAGCTTGGATCGGGGGGGCCGGGATGAGCAGTTCTTC
TRBV5-1,-,few,TRBJ2-1,CASSFRPPPANEQFF,TGCGCCAGCAGCTTCAGGCCCCCCCCGGCCAATGAGCAGTTCTTC
TRBV29-1,-,-,TRBJ2-7,CSANILIRGRSSYEQYF,TGCAGCGCAAATATCCTAATTAGGGGAAGGAGCTCCTACGAGCAGTACTTC
TRBV27,-,-,TRBJ2-3,CASSQSSTDTQYF,TGTGCCAGCAGCCAATCTAGCACAGATACGCAGTATTTT
TRBV5-6,TRBD1,-,TRBJ1-5,CASSRLSDRGWQPQHF,TGTGCCAGCAGCCGTTTATCGGACAGGGGATGGCAGCCCCAGCATTTT
TRBV4-2,-,-,TRBJ2-3,CASNVGGVGADTQYF,TGTGCCAGCAATGTGGGGGGAGTAGGCGCAGATACGCAGTATTTT
TRBV30,-,-,TRBJ2-7,CAWSTGLARQYEQYF,TGTGCCTGGAGTACCGGCTTGGCGAGACAATACGAGCAGTACTTC
TRBV30,TRBD2,-,TRBJ2-7,CAWSSLAGDYEQYF,TGTGCCTGGAGCTCCCTAGCGGGAGACTACGAGCAGTACTTC
TRBV7-9,-,-,TRBJ1-6,CASRENSPLHF,TGTGCCAGCAGGGAGAATTCACCCCTCCACTTT
TRBV7-8,-,-,TRBJ2-5,CASSLGDKPFSETQYF,TGTGCCAGCAGCTTAGGGGACAAACCTTTTTCGGAGACCCAGTACTTC
TRBV7-7,-,-,TRBJ1-1,CASSPLAGFGTEAFF,TGTGCCAGCAGCCCATTGGCGGGGTTTGGGACTGAAGCTTTCTTT
TRBV11-2,TRBD1,-,TRBJ2-7,CASSASGTGGGEQYF,TGTGCCAGCAGCGCGTCCGGGACAGGGGGCGGCGAGCAGTACTTC
TRBV29-1,-,-,TRBJ1-2,CSVVGGAPYGYTF,TGCAGCGTTGTAGGGGGGGCGCCCTATGGCTACACCTTC
TRBV6-1,-,once,TRBJ2-7,CASRRDGFDYEQYF,TGTGCCTCCAGGAGGGACGGGTTCGACTACGAGCAGTACTTC
TRBV2,-,large,TRBJ1-5,CASSPTGGQPQHF,TGTGCCAGCAGTCCCACCGGAGGTCAGCCCCAGCATTTT
TRBV19,TRBD1,-,TRBJ2-2,CASSPPFPGDRATSGELFF,TGTGCCAGTAGCCCCCCCTTCCCAGGGGACAGGGCCACCTCCGGGGAGCTGTTTTTT
TRBV13,-,once,TRBJ2-2,CASSLAHGGELFF,TGTGCCAGCAGCTTAGCCCACGGCGGGGAGCTGTTTTTT
TRBV4-2,-,few,TRBJ1-5,CASSQTGVRPQHF,TGTGCCAGCAGCCAAACCGGGGTCCGGCCCCAGCATTTT
TRBV10-3,-,-,TRBJ2-7,CAISESLGYEQYF,TGTGCCATCAGTGAGTCTCTGGGCTACGAGCAGTACTTC
TRBV29-1,-,few,TRBJ1-2,CSAPGTYYGYTF,TGCAGCGCCCCCGGGACGTACTATGGCTACACCTTC
TRBV25-1,-,-,TRBJ1-2,CASSEGGNYGYTF,TGTGCCAGCAGTGAGGGGGGCAACTATGGCTACACCTTC
TRBV5-1,-,-,TRBJ1-5,CASSLGGFEPQHF,TGCGCCAGCAGCTTGGGTGGTTTTGAGCCCCAGCATTTT